This TCR beta chain came from a study of T-cell reconstitution after alpha-beta-depleted transplantation in children. A library of TCRbeta sequences, prepared with unique molecular identifiers, was generated. Using its own MiXCR run on the PCR reads, TCRdb lists one record per CDR3 protein. There are nearly 400,000 distinct CDR3 sequences in the sample; roughly 20% occur only once, and about 3.8% lies in the top ten. J was trimmed by 3 bases and V by 0 bases; bases with no gene match: 3. In germline, CDR1 is MGHRA, CDR2 YSYEKL. This CDR3 comprises 16 residues. The source of this sequence is a human donor who donated a stem cell graft to a child with acute myeloid leukemia. The J gene is TRBJ2-3, the V gene TRBV4-1, with TRBD2 identical over 10 bases. Sequencing was performed on PBMCs from the stem cell graft donor, taken from the stem cell graft. The CDR3 reads CASSQEAGGLTDTQYF. The DNA for the CDR3 is TGCGCCAGCAGCCAAGAAGCGGGAGGGCTGACAGATACGCAGTATTTT.